These 3 T cell receptor beta chains were sequenced from one sample in a study of Graves' ophthalmopathy and Graves' hyperthyroidism. RNA transcripts were the source from which TCR beta CDR3 regions were amplified. HTBI primers were employed in first-round RT-PCR, then a second-round multiplex PCR followed. TCRdb reanalysed the multiplex PCR reads using MiXCR and keeps one entry per CDR3 protein. The data contain approximately 330,000 distinct CDR3 sequences, 17% of them singletons. Input material: peripheral blood. These receptors all come from an adult man with Graves' ophthalmopathy.

The chain employs TRBV18 and TRBJ2-3; 8 bases are a match to TRBD2. This CDR3 has 15 residues. Trimming cost V 3 bases and J 3 bases; bases outside gene matches: 5. Germline V gene data show CDR1 as KGHSH and CDR2 as LQKENI. In nucleotides, the CDR3 is TGTGCCAGCTCACCGATCCGGGGGGGAACAGATACGCAGTATTTT. Encoded protein: CASSPIRGGTDTQYF. Variable domain in full (rest from reference TRBV18 and TRBJ2-3): NAGVMQNPRHLVRRRGQEARLRCSPMKGHSHVYWYRQLPEEGLKFMVYLQKENIIDESGMPKERFSAEFPKEGPSILRIQQVVRGDSAAYFCASSPIRGGTDTQYFGPGTRLTVL.

At least ten counts were recorded for this clonotype. CDR3 DNA sequence: TGTGCCTGGATCGGTGAAACTGAAGCTTTCTTT. This sequence encodes CAWIGETEAFF. The chain uses TRBV30 and TRBJ1-1; the D is unclear. Deletions cut 4 bases from V and 5 bases from J, with 8 bases between. This CDR3 contains 11 residues. Germline CDR1 GTSNPN, CDR2 SVGIG (reference sequence).

The chain recombines TRBV20-1 with TRBJ1-6; D unresolved. The CDR3 is 14 residues long. Germline V CDR1 and CDR2: DFQATT, SNEGSKA (reference sequence). Trimming stripped 2 bases from V and 5 bases from J, with 10 bases between. The CDR3 DNA is TGCAGTGCTAGACGGGGATCCGATAATTCACCCCTCCACTTT. It encodes CSARRGSDNSPLHF.